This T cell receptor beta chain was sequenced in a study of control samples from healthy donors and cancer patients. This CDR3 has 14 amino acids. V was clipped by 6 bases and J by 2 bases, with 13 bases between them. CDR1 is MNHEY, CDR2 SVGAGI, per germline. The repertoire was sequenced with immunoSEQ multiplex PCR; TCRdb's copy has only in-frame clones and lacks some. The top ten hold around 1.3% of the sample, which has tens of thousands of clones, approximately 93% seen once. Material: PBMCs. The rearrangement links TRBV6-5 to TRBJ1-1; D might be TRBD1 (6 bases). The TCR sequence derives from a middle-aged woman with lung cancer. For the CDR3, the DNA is TGTGCCAGCAGCTCCGGACAGTCAAACACTGAAGCTTTCTTT. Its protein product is CASSSGQSNTEAFF.